This T cell receptor (beta chain) was recorded in a study of technical replicates of blood from a handful of donors. The CDR3 is 13 amino acids. Germline V CDR1 and CDR2: MGHDK, SYGVNS. Trimming pared 4 bases from V and 6 bases from J, leaving 10 bases between. The method was immunoSEQ multiplex PCR; TCRdb's version includes in-frame clones alone and lacks a portion of them. The data contain about 85,000 clones, approximately 94% of them seen just once; the ten biggest clones take up 0.38%. The chain joins TRBV25-1 to TRBJ2-1; D is undetermined. The source is a human donor in good health. What was sequenced was T cells isolated from PBMCs. The CDR3 DNA reads as TGTGCCAGCAGTGGGTACTACCTCAATGAGCAGTTCTTC. Translation gives CASSGYYLNEQFF.